A selection of T cell receptor beta chains follows, all from one sample in a study of beta chain features in type 1 diabetes. Sequenced by immunoSEQ multiplex PCR; TCRdb stores in-frame clones only, minus some. This sample carries roughly 180,000 clones, around 8% of them seen once, and the ten largest clones take 0.94%. Sequencing was carried out using central memory CD4+ T cells from blood. The receptors shown here come from a woman in her thirties or forties with type 1 diabetes. The CDR3 runs from the conserved cysteine through the conserved F or W. A D gene is named only where the DNA matches it firmly. Size values are once, few and many counts, or a class for expanded clones, and some rows have none.

abundance,j_gene,d_gene,v_gene,CDR3aa,CDR3nt
.,TRBJ1-1,TRBD1,TRBV4-3,CASSPQGAGTEAFF,TGCGCCAGCAGCCCCCAGGGGGCTGGCACTGAAGCTTTCTTT
.,TRBJ2-2,TRBD1,TRBV10-3,CAISPGQGGELFF,TGTGCCATCAGCCCCGGACAGGGCGGGGAGCTGTTTTTT
.,TRBJ2-1,.,TRBV29-1,CSVERTRNNEQFF,TGCAGCGTTGAAAGGACAAGGAACAATGAGCAGTTCTTC
few,TRBJ2-7,TRBD2,TRBV27,CASHRPGRESEQYF,TGTGCCAGTCACCGCCCCGGGCGGGAGTCCGAGCAGTACTTC
few,TRBJ1-2,TRBD1,TRBV19,CASTPDRDYGYTF,TGTGCCAGTACCCCGGACAGGGACTATGGCTACACCTTC
few,TRBJ2-7,.,TRBV6-5,CASSQAGYEQYF,TGTGCCAGCAGTCAGGCAGGGTACGAGCAGTACTTC
.,TRBJ2-1,TRBD2,TRBV11-2,CASRGTSNEQFF,TGTGCCAGCAGAGGGACTAGCAATGAGCAGTTCTTC
few,TRBJ1-2,.,TRBV10-3,CAITERDGMGYGYTF,TGTGCCATCACCGAGCGGGACGGGATGGGCTATGGCTACACCTTC
few,TRBJ1-1,.,TRBV11-3,CASSFRENTEAFF,TGTGCCAGCAGCTTTAGAGAGAACACTGAAGCTTTCTTT
.,TRBJ2-1,TRBD2,TRBV7-9,CASRLPGLAGAGEQFF,TGTGCCAGCAGACTCCCGGGACTAGCGGGAGCAGGTGAGCAGTTCTTC
.,TRBJ2-1,TRBD1,TRBV7-2,CASSPPGQGYNEQFF,TGTGCCAGCAGCCCCCCGGGACAGGGTTACAATGAGCAGTTCTTC
many,TRBJ1-5,TRBD1,TRBV29-1,CSVGQENQPQHF,TGCAGCGTAGGACAGGAGAATCAGCCCCAGCATTTT
.,TRBJ1-6,TRBD1,TRBV7-9,CASSLGQGSSPLHF,TGTGCCAGCAGCCTAGGACAGGGCAGTTCACCCCTCCACTTT
few,TRBJ2-7,TRBD1,TRBV5-8,CASSSRQGAKHEQYF,TGTGCCAGCAGCTCTCGACAGGGGGCTAAACACGAGCAGTACTTC
.,TRBJ2-7,.,TRBV2,CASTGQGSSYEQYF,TGTGCCAGCACGGGGCAGGGGAGCTCCTACGAGCAGTACTTC
few,TRBJ2-5,.,TRBV5-1,CASSLDVRQETQYF,TGCGCCAGCAGCTTGGATGTCCGTCAAGAGACCCAGTACTTC
.,TRBJ2-2,.,TRBV6-6,CATSTRTNTGELFF,TGTGCCACCAGTACTCGAACGAACACCGGGGAGCTGTTTTTT
.,TRBJ2-7,.,TRBV29-1,CSVVGISYEQYF,TGCAGCGTTGTCGGGATATCCTACGAGCAGTACTTC
many,TRBJ1-1,TRBD1,TRBV10-3,CAIRDRIEAFF,TGTGCCATCAGGGACAGGATTGAAGCTTTCTTT
.,TRBJ2-1,.,TRBV5-6,CASSLAGAVEQFF,TGTGCCAGCAGTCTTGCGGGGGCGGTTGAGCAGTTCTTC
few,TRBJ1-1,.,TRBV2,CASSPLRGNTEAFF,TGTGCCAGCAGTCCGCTAAGGGGGAACACTGAAGCTTTCTTT
few,TRBJ2-3,.,TRBV4-2,CASSPGAESTDTQYF,TGTGCCAGCAGCCCAGGGGCCGAGAGCACAGATACGCAGTATTTT
.,TRBJ1-4,TRBD1,TRBV6-6,CASSEQGVFEKLFF,TGTGCCAGCAGTGAGCAGGGGGTCTTTGAAAAACTGTTTTTT
.,TRBJ2-5,.,TRBV6-1,CASSENGGRETQYF,TGTGCCAGCAGTGAAAATGGAGGGAGGGAGACCCAGTACTTC
.,TRBJ2-3,TRBD2,TRBV6-1,CASSEGGGARGGTQYF,TGTGCCAGCAGTGAAGGAGGTGGCGCCCGGGGGGGTACGCAGTATTTT
.,TRBJ1-1,.,TRBV27,CASSSGQKRNTEAFF,TGTGCCAGCAGTTCCGGACAAAAACGGAACACTGAAGCTTTCTTT
few,TRBJ2-4,TRBD1,TRBV4-2,CASSQGAGTGGGKNIQYF,TGTGCCAGCAGCCAAGGAGCCGGGACAGGGGGTGGCAAAAACATTCAGTACTTC
few,TRBJ1-6,.,TRBV5-1,CASSRQADNSPLHF,TGCGCCAGCAGCCGACAGGCTGATAATTCACCCCTCCACTTT